A selection of T cell receptor beta chains follows, all from one sample in a study of neurological immune-mediated disorders. MiXCR, applied by TCRdb to the 5' RACE reads, yields one record per CDR3 protein. This table holds 74,000 or so distinct CDR3 sequences, under 10% found once. The sample was PBMCs. The receptors stem from a man aged 50-60 years in good health. Each CDR3 is given with its conserved first and last residue. D genes are given only for firm matches. A row's size may be missing; if present it is once, few, many or a size class.

>.|many|TRBJ1-4|TRBV6-1
CASSAGTVTHATNEKLFF
TGTGCCAGCAGTGCCGGGACCGTCACCCACGCAACTAATGAAAAACTGTTTTTT
>.|many|TRBJ1-4|TRBV20-1
CSAVQGSATNEKLFF
TGCAGTGCTGTGCAGGGCTCTGCAACTAATGAAAAACTGTTTTTT
>TRBD2|few|TRBJ2-3|TRBV7-9
CASSPILAGHGTDTQYF
TGTGCCAGCAGCCCCATATTAGCGGGACACGGGACAGATACGCAGTATTTT
>.|many|TRBJ1-1|TRBV7-6
CASSTQENTEAFF
TGTGCCAGCAGCACACAGGAGAACACTGAAGCTTTCTTT
>TRBD1|many|TRBJ1-4|TRBV7-2
CASSGPTGNYATNEKLFF
TGTGCCAGCAGCGGCCCGACAGGGAATTATGCAACTAATGAAAAACTGTTTTTT
>TRBD2|many|TRBJ2-3|TRBV10-3
CAISETTGTSGRADTQYF
TGTGCCATCAGTGAAACGACCGGGACTAGCGGGAGGGCAGATACGCAGTATTTT
>.|many|TRBJ1-5|TRBV5-1
CASSFEGGRYQPQHF
TGCGCCAGCAGCTTCGAGGGGGGCAGATATCAGCCCCAGCATTTT
>.|few|TRBJ2-1|TRBV7-2
CASSLEGQSYNEQFF
TGTGCCAGCAGCTTGGAGGGACAATCCTACAATGAGCAGTTCTTC
>TRBD2|many|TRBJ2-5|TRBV20-1
CSAKGTSGRAGETQYF
TGCAGTGCTAAAGGGACTAGCGGGAGGGCTGGGGAGACCCAGTACTTC
>.|few|TRBJ2-7|TRBV7-2
CASSSTPGGYEQYF
TGTGCCAGCAGCTCGACCCCCGGGGGCTACGAGCAGTACTTC
>.|many|TRBJ2-7|TRBV10-3
CAISGNGNYEQYF
TGTGCCATCAGTGGCAACGGGAACTACGAGCAGTACTTC
>TRBD1|.|TRBJ2-3|TRBV3-1
CASSQLRDSISTDTQYF
TGTGCCAGCAGCCAACTCCGGGACAGCATTAGCACAGATACGCAGTATTTT
>.|once|TRBJ1-3|TRBV5-1
CASRDGYEGNTIYF
TGCGCCAGCCGAGACGGCTACGAGGGAAACACCATATATTTT
>.|many|TRBJ2-4|TRBV6-5
CASSPPYF
TGTGCCAGCAGCCCCCCCTACTTC
>TRBD2|.|TRBJ2-1|TRBV20-1
CSAGISGRAVNEQFF
TGCAGTGCTGGAATCAGCGGGAGAGCAGTAAATGAGCAGTTCTTC
>TRBD1|many|TRBJ2-7|TRBV12-3/TRBV12-4
CASSPHGQGLAYEQYF
TGTGCCAGCAGTCCCCACGGACAGGGCCTAGCCTACGAGCAGTACTTC
>.|many|TRBJ2-1|TRBV10-3
CAISDRWRSSYNEQFF
TGTGCCATCAGTGACAGGTGGAGAAGCTCCTACAATGAGCAGTTCTTC
>TRBD1|many|TRBJ1-5|TRBV10-3
CAISGGTGDQPQHF
TGTGCCATCAGTGGAGGGACAGGGGATCAGCCCCAGCATTTT
>.|many|TRBJ1-1|TRBV2
CASKALYTMNTEAFF
TGTGCCAGCAAGGCCCTGTACACGATGAACACTGAAGCTTTCTTT
>TRBD2|many|TRBJ2-3|TRBV7-9
CASSLGPGLGTDTQYF
TGTGCCAGCAGCTTAGGACCGGGACTAGGCACAGATACGCAGTATTTT
>TRBD1|many|TRBJ2-7|TRBV20-1
CSAKTGDGEQYF
TGCAGTGCTAAGACAGGGGATGGCGAGCAGTACTTC
>.|many|TRBJ2-3|TRBV7-2
CASSLGADTQYF
TGTGCCAGCAGCTTAGGCGCAGATACGCAGTATTTT
>TRBD1|many|TRBJ2-7|TRBV29-1
CSVRQGSEQYF
TGCAGCGTCCGACAGGGGAGCGAGCAGTACTTC
>.|many|TRBJ2-1|TRBV6-6
CASSYTGSYNEQFF
TGTGCCAGCAGTTACACAGGCTCCTACAATGAGCAGTTCTTC
>TRBD1|.|TRBJ1-5|TRBV6-2/TRBV6-3
CASSYDRGIGNQPQHF
TGTGCCAGCAGTTACGACAGGGGAATCGGCAATCAGCCCCAGCATTTT
>.|many|TRBJ2-1|TRBV14
CASSQTGQLSEQFF
TGTGCCAGCAGCCAAACGGGGCAATTGAGTGAGCAGTTCTTC
>.|many|TRBJ1-2|TRBV30
CAWSQGGDYGYTF
TGTGCCTGGAGTCAGGGAGGAGACTATGGCTACACCTTC
>TRBD2|.|TRBJ2-1|TRBV5-6
CASSLAGEGRDEQFF
TGTGCCAGCAGCTTGGCTGGGGAGGGGAGGGATGAGCAGTTCTTC
>.|many|TRBJ1-2|TRBV5-1
CASSSESRNYGYTF
TGCGCCAGCAGCTCAGAATCCCGCAACTATGGCTACACCTTC
>.|many|TRBJ2-3|TRBV6-5
CASSYSRYLAGSRTDTQYF
TGTGCCAGCAGTTACTCGAGGTATCTGGCGGGTTCCCGCACAGATACGCAGTATTTT
>.|many|TRBJ1-5|TRBV6-1
CASSDPDSRVQPQHF
TGTGCCAGCAGTGATCCCGATTCGCGTGTTCAGCCCCAGCATTTT
>TRBD2|many|TRBJ2-5|TRBV7-9
CASSLHGLDEETQYF
TGTGCCAGCAGCCTCCATGGACTAGATGAAGAGACCCAGTACTTC
>.|many|TRBJ2-2|TRBV27
CASSLVNRDTGELFF
TGTGCCAGCAGTTTAGTTAACAGGGACACCGGGGAGCTGTTTTTT
>.|many|TRBJ2-3|TRBV7-2
CASSFQTLPADTQYF
TGTGCCAGCAGCTTCCAGACTCTCCCCGCAGATACGCAGTATTTT
>.|many|TRBJ2-3|TRBV30
CAWNHGRDTQYF
TGTGCCTGGAATCATGGCAGGGATACGCAGTATTTT
>.|many|TRBJ2-1|TRBV6-6
CASSQLRTKTSYNEQFF
TGTGCCAGCAGCCAGTTGAGGACAAAAACTAGCTACAATGAGCAGTTCTTC
>.|many|TRBJ2-7|TRBV5-1
CASSILTWAGSYEQYF
TGCGCCAGCAGCATTCTGACATGGGCAGGGTCCTACGAGCAGTACTTC
>.|.|TRBJ2-7|TRBV12-3/TRBV12-4
CASRLWGTYEQYF
TGTGCCAGCAGGTTGTGGGGGACCTACGAGCAGTACTTC
>.|many|TRBJ2-5|TRBV28
CASSLQRETQYF
TGTGCCAGCAGTTTACAACGAGAGACCCAGTACTTC
>.|many|TRBJ1-2|TRBV28
CATTVPTGNYGYTF
TGTGCCACAACTGTCCCGACAGGCAACTATGGCTACACCTTC
>.|many|TRBJ2-5|TRBV5-1
CASSFGGVGETQYF
TGCGCCAGCAGCTTTGGTGGGGTCGGGGAGACCCAGTACTTC
>TRBD1|many|TRBJ2-7|TRBV20-1
CSATGQGSYEQYF
TGCAGTGCCACGGGACAGGGCTCCTACGAGCAGTACTTC
>TRBD1|many|TRBJ2-5|TRBV9
CASSVDTTGGRDQYF
TGTGCCAGCAGCGTCGATACGACAGGGGGAAGGGACCAGTACTTC
>.|many|TRBJ1-1|TRBV12-3/TRBV12-4
CASSSLTEAFF
TGTGCCAGCAGCTCTCTCACTGAAGCTTTCTTT
>.|many|TRBJ1-2|TRBV7-9
CASSSTNYGYTF
TGTGCCAGCAGCTCAACTAACTATGGCTACACCTTC
>.|few|TRBJ1-1|TRBV29-1
CSVDRGTSWNTEAFF
TGCAGCGTTGATCGAGGGACAAGTTGGAACACTGAAGCTTTCTTT
>.|few|TRBJ2-7|TRBV6-2/TRBV6-3
CASSYSKLRFSQAGYEQYF
TGTGCCAGCAGTTACTCGAAGCTACGATTTTCCCAAGCCGGGTACGAGCAGTACTTC
>.|many|TRBJ2-7|TRBV11-2
CASSFGTSYEQYF
TGTGCCAGCAGCTTCGGGACTTCCTACGAGCAGTACTTC
>TRBD1|many|TRBJ2-1|TRBV12-3/TRBV12-4
CASSSPPGQQQFF
TGTGCCAGCAGCTCGCCCCCGGGACAGCAGCAGTTCTTC
>.|many|TRBJ1-2|TRBV3-1
CASSQGDGYTF
TGTGCCAGCAGCCAAGGTGATGGCTACACCTTC
>.|many|TRBJ2-3|TRBV20-1
CSAQTQGPDTQYF
TGCAGTGCTCAGACACAAGGACCAGATACGCAGTATTTT
>TRBD2|many|TRBJ2-1|TRBV12-3/TRBV12-4
CASSTTSGVYNEQFF
TGTGCCAGCAGTACGACTAGCGGGGTCTACAATGAGCAGTTCTTC
>.|many|TRBJ1-1|TRBV7-6
CASSPSENTEAFF
TGTGCCAGCAGCCCTTCAGAGAACACTGAAGCTTTCTTT
>.|many|TRBJ2-2|TRBV3-1
CASSLRGGGGNGELFF
TGTGCCAGCAGCCTACGCGGGGGCGGGGGCAACGGGGAGCTGTTTTTT
>TRBD2|many|TRBJ2-5|TRBV9
CASSVGLAGVAEETQYF
TGTGCCAGCAGCGTAGGTCTAGCGGGGGTAGCGGAAGAGACCCAGTACTTC
>TRBD2|many|TRBJ2-1|TRBV3-1
CASSLTSGGRDEQFF
TGTGCCAGCAGCCTGACTAGCGGGGGCAGGGATGAGCAGTTCTTC
>.|many|TRBJ2-3|TRBV10-2
CASGMRVDTQYF
TGCGCCAGCGGCATGCGGGTAGATACGCAGTATTTT
>.|many|TRBJ2-4|TRBV30
CAWSVGGNIQYF
TGTGCCTGGAGTGTTGGGGGGAACATTCAGTACTTC